This TCR beta chain emerged from a study of blood T cell repertoires in COVID-19 (dated by TCRdb to about 2020). For context, the study as a whole: Samples from collaborators originated in the United States, Italy and Spain and spanned both the acute and convalescent phases of COVID-19. The material from the prospective study consisted of cDNA or gDNA derived from T cells, B-cell-depleted T cells, or PBMCs. Subjects who had been exposed to COVID-19, were actively infected with it, or had recovered from it provided the deeply sampled blood TCRbeta repertoires that made up the dataset. The repertoires were released in a freely available public database intended as a resource for research on the immune response to SARS-CoV-2. The samples were drawn from two sources: the first 160 participants of the ongoing ImmuneRACE study, and 1,000 to 1,500 subjects contributed by 6 global collaborators. Nearly every sample came with metadata listing a de-identified subject ID, COVID-19 status, age in years and sex. Where available, HLA class I and class II types were taken from metadata supplied by the sample provider and were not determined by assay-based typing.

TCRbeta CDR3 regions were amplified from genomic DNA using the immunoSEQ Assay, a bias-controlled multiplex PCR. The study's own analysis went as follows. Nucleated cell counts per sample were estimated from amplification of reference gene primers within the assay. To quantify the absolute abundance of each unique TCRbeta CDR3 rearrangement, sequence reads were collapsed and filtered. For each sample, productive Simpson clonality was calculated as the square root of Simpson's diversity index over productive rearrangements. The clones in this table, taken by TCRdb from immuneACCESS, are in-frame only. Not every clone is retained; where verified, under half of the shortfall comes from an unresolved V gene, and the cause of the rest is unknown. V, J and clone size are taken as reported in that table, and D and trimming were inferred from the DNA itself. In all, the sample holds roughly 250,000 clones, and under 95% of those were seen once. About 2% of the sample comes from the top ten.

Participants in the prospective study were aged roughly 18 to 100 years, lived in under 30 United States geographic areas, and enrolled through a virtual design. To assign participants to cohorts, the prospective study relied on clinical history that participants themselves reported in a screening survey and a study questionnaire. In the prospective study, mobile phlebotomists collected whole blood, serum and a nasopharyngeal or oropharyngeal swab from each participant. Over an approximately 2-month period, participants in the prospective study had the option of providing additional blood draws and questionnaires. Before DNA extraction, blood samples from the prospective study were shipped at room temperature or frozen. Overall study outcomes, separate from this receptor: The amount of clinical and demographic metadata varied by source and participant and was provided uncurated.

This clone was found a few times. Its antigen is not yet known. No base-level quality is on record; no much larger clone is a single base apart. Reading from cysteine to phenylalanine, the CDR3 counts 15 amino acids. The sequence is cut down to CDR3 DNA, 45 bases in frame from base 1. Reading the germline V gene gives CDR1 WSHSY and CDR2 SAAADI. Relative to germline, V is missing 3 bases and J is missing 5 bases, with 5 bases of the junction outside any gene match. The sequencing input was PBMCs or T cells enriched from blood (not recorded which). Recombination linked TRBV10-2 to TRBJ1-5, and TRBD1 aligns with 9 junction nucleotides. The source of this sequence is a woman aged 40 to 55 with acute COVID-19. The base sequence is TGCGCCAGCAGTGATGGTGGGACAGGGTATCAGCCCCAGCATTTT. This is translated as CASSDGGTGYQPQHF.